This T cell receptor (beta chain) was recorded in a study of cytotoxic CD8 clonotypes in ibrutinib-treated CLL. The CDR3 runs to 16 residues. Germline V gives CDR1 MDHEN, CDR2 SYDVKM. V was trimmed by 5 bases and J by 6 bases, leaving 20 bases between them. The repertoire was sequenced with immunoSEQ multiplex PCR; TCRdb's copy has only in-frame clones and lacks some. The data hold under 200,000 clones, with more than 75% observed a single time. Cryopreserved PBMCs were the source of about 2 micrograms of genomic DNA, which went to TCR beta libraries. V usage is TRBV28 and J usage is TRBJ1-5, with a possible D match to TRBD1 (5 bases). The receptor was isolated from a human donor with chronic lymphocytic leukemia. This sample comprised PBMCs, obtained after 12 months of ibrutinib treatment. The CDR3: CASSRSRGWLGQPQHF. The CDR3 region has the DNA TGTGCCAGCAGTAGGTCAAGGGGTTGGTTGGGTCAGCCCCAGCATTTT.